This T cell receptor beta chain stems from a study of T cell changes during pregnancy in multiple sclerosis (dated by TCRdb to the late 2010s). A note on the overall study: Changes in the T cell repertoire over the course of pregnancy were examined in this study in women with multiple sclerosis.

The library was built by means of the immunoSEQ multiplex PCR assay. This is the immuneACCESS table as TCRdb keeps it, with only in-frame sequences that have V and J called. A part of the clones is gone; compared with another copy, unresolved V genes explain less than half, and the rest is unexplained. Present in this sample are more than 40,000 clones, roughly 90% of which were seen just once. Approximately 1.5% of the sample goes to the ten largest clones. CDR1 and CDR2 are read off the germline V gene as MNHNS and SASEGT. Counted from cysteine to phenylalanine, this CDR3 has 15 amino acids. The kept DNA is CDR3 alone, 45 bases in frame from the first base. Trimming takes 5 bases off V and 2 bases off J; junction bases not matched to a gene: 4. On this clone: The target of this receptor is not known. Per-base qualities were not stored, and no clone one base away is much larger.

The sequence was obtained from a female donor in good health, enrolled as a control in a pregnancy study. The sequence joins TRBV6-1 to TRBJ2-3, and 10 junctional nucleotides match TRBD2. Sequenced material: peripheral blood, taken in the first trimester of pregnancy. The CDR3 region: CASSQTSGYTDTQYF. The bases read TGTGCCAGCAGTCAGACTAGCGGGTACACAGATACGCAGTATTTT.